The present T cell receptor (beta chain) was sequenced within a study of shared T cell receptors in the human thymus. Here immunoSEQ multiplex PCR was the method, and the copy in TCRdb shows in-frame clones only, minus some. The sample records about 660,000 clones, roughly 90% being singletons. The ends lost 0 bases at V and 7 bases at J; junction bases unmatched: 5. The CDR3 sequence is 15 residues long. Germline V gene lookup returns CDR1 SEHNR and CDR2 FQNEAQ (reference sequence). These data were also filed under a second study, of human thymus T cells.

This sequence joins TRBV7-9 and TRBJ2-4, with 8 bases fitting TRBD1. The sequencing input was thymocytes. This clonotype originated in a boy in the first two years of life with a congenital heart defect. The CDR3, as DNA: TGTGCCAGCAGCTTAGCCCAGGGGGCTTTGAACATTCAGTACTTC. It codes for CASSLAQGALNIQYF.